The entry below describes one TCR beta chain. The antigen remains undetermined. Germline loops: CDR1 KGHDR, CDR2 SFDVKD. The CDR3 has 16 amino acids. V lost 3 bases and J 0 bases, leaving 11 bases between the germline ends. This specimen belongs to a study of post-analysis software for immune sequencing data. Broader study findings: Patients used five TRBV segments, including TRBV5-6, TRBV5-1 and TRBV20-1, more often than controls.

Researchers reported that TCR beta cDNA libraries carried unique molecular identifiers. TCRdb independently ran MiXCR on the PCR reads; one entry per CDR3 protein. Here the sample spans more than 500,000 distinct CDR3 sequences, 30% to 40% being singletons. The V call is TRBV24-1, the J call TRBJ2-1, with D perhaps matching TRBD1 or TRBD2 (5 bases each). The sample taken for sequencing was blood. The TCR comes from a girl aged 2-17 years with multiple sclerosis. Here the CDR3 reads CATSDPGRDSYNEQFF. The CDR3 coding sequence is TGTGCCACCAGTGATCCGGGACGGGACTCCTACAATGAGCAGTTCTTC.